This T cell receptor (beta chain) was profiled in a study of T-cell reconstitution after alpha-beta-depleted transplantation in children. General study points: T-cell counts and diversity at one year post-transplant came mainly from newly produced T cells. Reportedly, only several hundred clones from non-depleted graft cells drove alpha-beta T-cell counts at about two months. Surviving recipient T cells and intrathymic progenitors accounted for some patients' high TCRbeta diversity at day 60.

Comments on this clonotype: What it binds is unknown.

Unique molecular identifiers were incorporated during preparation of the TCRbeta library. TCRdb reanalysed the PCR reads using MiXCR and keeps one entry per CDR3 protein. This table holds 55,000 to 70,000 distinct CDR3 sequences, roughly 11% found once. The CDR3 is 17 residues long. Germline trimming cut 1 base from V and 2 bases from J; bases unmatched to any gene: 9. Germline loops: CDR1 LGHNA, CDR2 YNFKEQ. This chain joins TRBV4-2 and TRBJ2-5, with TRBD2 identical over 8 bases. The sequence was obtained from a boy between 10 and 17 years old with acute myeloid leukemia, due to receive a stem cell transplant. Specimen: PBMCs, collected before TCRalphabeta/CD19-depleted stem cell transplant. The CDR3 nucleotides are TGTGCCAGCAGCCAAGTGGGGGTAGCGGGGCCTCAAGAGACCCAGTACTTC. Amino acid sequence: CASSQVGVAGPQETQYF.